These T cell receptor beta chains were read from a single sample in a study of blood T cell repertoires in COVID-19. The method was immunoSEQ multiplex PCR; TCRdb's version includes in-frame clones alone and lacks a portion of them. The table has hundreds of thousands of clones, around 78% seen once. Sequencing was done on a sample of peripheral blood. These receptors came from a woman in her 70s with active or convalescent COVID-19. The CDR3 runs from the conserved cysteine through the conserved F or W. A D gene is named only where the DNA matches it firmly. The size of a clone is reported for some rows only, either as once, few or many, or as a class for expanded clones.

>TRBD1|-|TRBJ1-2|TRBV5-1
TGCGCCAGCAGCCCTCGGACAGGGTCCGGCTACACCTTC
CASSPRTGSGYTF
>TRBD2|many|TRBJ2-1|TRBV7-2
TGTGCCAGCAGCCCAGCGGGGGGCCAGGTTGGTGAGCAGTTCTTC
CASSPAGGQVGEQFF
>-|few|TRBJ1-2|TRBV11-2
TGTGCCAGCAGCTTCGAGACAGCACAACGATACTATGGCTACACCTTC
CASSFETAQRYYGYTF
>-|-|TRBJ2-2|TRBV29-1
TGCAGCGTTGAAAGCATAACCGGGGAGCTGTTTTTT
CSVESITGELFF
>-|-|TRBJ1-1|TRBV2
TGTGCCAGCACCCAGCCCCCACTCGTCAGGGCTTTCTTT
CASTQPPLVRAFF
>TRBD1|-|TRBJ1-3|TRBV5-1
TGCGCCAGCAGCGGGGGGACAGGGCGAGGAAACACCATATATTTT
CASSGGTGRGNTIYF
>-|-|TRBJ1-1|TRBV30
TGTGCCTGGAGTGTACGCGGGACGTTGAACACTGAAGCTTTCTTT
CAWSVRGTLNTEAFF
>-|-|TRBJ1-5|TRBV7-8
TGTGCCAGCAGCCCACAGGGTGGGCCCCAGCATTTT
CASSPQGGPQHF
>TRBD2|once|TRBJ2-1|TRBV28
TGTGCCAGCAGTACTCAGACTAGCGGGAGTGAAAATGAGCAGTTCTTC
CASSTQTSGSENEQFF
>-|-|TRBJ1-1|TRBV7-8
TGTGCCAGCGCGTTTGAGGGCACTGAAGCTTTCTTT
CASAFEGTEAFF
>-|-|TRBJ1-3|TRBV28
TGTGCCAGCAGTTTGAGATACTCTGGAAACACCATATATTTT
CASSLRYSGNTIYF
>-|-|TRBJ2-3|TRBV4-1
TGCGCCAGCAGCCAAGATGCTAGAATAACGACAGATACGCAGTATTTT
CASSQDARITTDTQYF
>-|-|TRBJ2-7|TRBV5-1
TGCGCCAGCAGCTCCGTCGCAAATTCAGGGTACGAGCAGTACTTC
CASSSVANSGYEQYF
>-|-|TRBJ1-1|TRBV2
TGTGCCAGCAGTGATCGGACAGCCCTGGAAGCTTTCTTT
CASSDRTALEAFF
>TRBD1|-|TRBJ1-2|TRBV6-2/TRBV6-3
TGTGCCAGCACCCCGGACAGGGAAAAAGGCTACACCTTC
CASTPDREKGYTF
>-|-|TRBJ2-7|TRBV19
TGTGCCAGTAGTATAGAGCGAGCCTACGAGCAGTACTTC
CASSIERAYEQYF
>-|-|TRBJ1-2|TRBV7-9
TGTGCCAGCAGCTTAGGGTTCGGTAGCTATGGCTACACCTTC
CASSLGFGSYGYTF
>-|once|TRBJ1-6|TRBV11-2
TGTGCCAGCAGCTTAGAATCGGGGTCACCCCTCCACTTT
CASSLESGSPLHF
>-|-|TRBJ1-2|TRBV7-2
TGTGCCAGCAGGAGAAACCCTACCCTCTATGGCTACACCTTC
CASRRNPTLYGYTF
>TRBD1|few|TRBJ1-6|TRBV5-8
TGTGCCAGCAGCCTCTTTGCAGGGGGCCGTAATTCACCCCTCCACTTT
CASSLFAGGRNSPLHF
>-|-|TRBJ2-2|TRBV3-1/TRBV3-2
TGTGCCAGCAGCCAAGAGGAGGTGTCCGGGGAGCTGTTTTTT
CASSQEEVSGELFF
>-|-|TRBJ1-2|TRBV7-2
TGTGCCAGCAGCTCAACGGGATATGGCTACACCTTC
CASSSTGYGYTF
>TRBD1|-|TRBJ2-7|TRBV5-1
TGCGCCAGCAGCAGCCGGGACAGGGGAACTTACGAGCAGTACTTC
CASSSRDRGTYEQYF
>TRBD1|-|TRBJ2-7|TRBV2
TGTGCCAGCCTCGCCAGGACAGGGGGCTTTAGCGAGCAGTACTTC
CASLARTGGFSEQYF
>-|-|TRBJ1-1|TRBV3-1/TRBV3-2
TGTGCCAGCGTCCCCTCACAGGGCACTGAAGCTTTCTTT
CASVPSQGTEAFF
>-|once|TRBJ2-2|TRBV12-3/TRBV12-4
TGTGCCGGACAACACGAGAACACCGGGGAGCTGTTTTTT
CAGQHENTGELFF
>-|once|TRBJ2-1|TRBV7-2
TGTGCCAGCAGCTTATCGGGGTACAATGAGCAGTTCTTC
CASSLSGYNEQFF
>-|-|TRBJ1-1|TRBV10-3
TGTGCCATCAGTGAGTCGGCTCAAACAGCAGCTTTCTTT
CAISESAQTAAFF
>-|-|TRBJ2-5|TRBV5-1
TGCGCCAGCAGCTTGGGGACTAACCAAGAGACCCAGTACTTC
CASSLGTNQETQYF
>-|-|TRBJ2-1|TRBV7-9
TGTGCCGGTAGGCGGGACCTACAGGATGAGCAGTTCTTC
CAGRRDLQDEQFF
>-|-|TRBJ1-3|TRBV3-1/TRBV3-2
TGTGCCAGCAGCCCCGAAAGTCGGGAAAACACCATATATTTT
CASSPESRENTIYF
>TRBD2|-|TRBJ2-2|TRBV7-8
TGTGCCAGCAGCCCCACTAGCGGGGGGGCCGGCGGGGAGCTGTTTTTT
CASSPTSGGAGGELFF
>-|-|TRBJ2-1|TRBV4-2
TGTGCCAGCAGCCAAGATGTGGTGACAAACAATGAGCAGTTCTTC
CASSQDVVTNNEQFF
>-|-|TRBJ1-2|TRBV18
TGTGCCAGCTCACCTGGGGCAGGACCCCACTATGGCTACACCTTC
CASSPGAGPHYGYTF
>TRBD1|-|TRBJ2-3|TRBV7-3
TGTGCCAGCAGCTTAGTTGCCGACAGGGGAGCAGATACGCAGTATTTT
CASSLVADRGADTQYF
>TRBD2|-|TRBJ2-5|TRBV10-3
TGTGCCATCAGTGAGTCCCTTAGCGGGAGTGGTGAGACCCAGTACTTC
CAISESLSGSGETQYF
>-|-|TRBJ1-2|TRBV6-5
TGTGCCAGCAGTAGAGGGAACTATGGCTACACCTTC
CASSRGNYGYTF
>-|-|TRBJ1-3|TRBV9
TGTGCCAGCAGCGTTAGCCCGGGAGCCGCCTCTGGAAACACCATATATTTT
CASSVSPGAASGNTIYF
>TRBD2|-|TRBJ2-1|TRBV7-2
TGTGCCAGCACCCAGACTAGCGGGGGGGGCAACAATGAGCAGTTCTTC
CASTQTSGGGNNEQFF
>-|few|TRBJ1-5|TRBV18
TGTGCCAGCTCACCGCCCGTGGACAGTATGAGTAGCAATCAGCCCCAGCATTTT
CASSPPVDSMSSNQPQHF
>-|-|TRBJ2-7|TRBV3-1/TRBV3-2
TGTGCCAGCAGCCAAGATGTGAACCCCTTGGCGGGTGGCTACGAGCAGTACTTC
CASSQDVNPLAGGYEQYF